One T cell receptor beta chain is described in this entry. Assay used: immunoSEQ multiplex PCR; TCRdb lists only in-frame clones, some missing. The sample yields 65,000 to 75,000 clones, about 93% seen once. V gave up 0 bases and J gave up 8 bases, with 8 bases separating them. Germline loops: CDR1 SGHDT, CDR2 YYEEEE. This CDR3 has 12 residues. This specimen belongs to a study of cytomegalovirus exposure and HLA in healthy donors. The sample taken for sequencing was PBMCs. The receptor was derived from a woman under 30 in good health and CMV-seropositive. The V gene is TRBV5-6, the J gene TRBJ1-2, with D uncertain. CDR3 DNA sequence: TGTGCCAGCAGCTTGGCGAGAGGGGGCTACACCTTC. Amino acid sequence: CASSLARGGYTF.